Listed below are T cell receptor beta chains from one sample, sequenced in a study of T cell repertoires in cytomegalovirus infection. Using its own MiXCR run on the reads, TCRdb lists one record per CDR3 protein. The sample lists roughly 760,000 distinct CDR3 sequences, 35% occurring once. The sample taken for sequencing was PBMCs. The receptors derive from a human donor in good health (CMV status not recorded). Some clones in this sample may be carry-over from other donors' samples. The CDR3 runs from the conserved cysteine through the conserved F or W. Each record gives: clone size, J gene, D gene, V gene, CDR3 protein, CDR3 DNA. The D gene is left open where the match is weak. Clone size is shown for a subset of rows, as once, few, many or a class of expanded clone.

. | TRBJ1-6 | . | TRBV19 | CASSIADTLHF | TGTGCCAGTAGTATTGCGGACACACTCCACTTT
few | TRBJ1-2 | . | TRBV7-9 | CASSPPQVFYYGYTF | TGTGCCAGCAGCCCTCCCCAGGTATTCTACTATGGCTACACCTTC
few | TRBJ2-5 | TRBD2 | TRBV20-1 | CSAKAGGSLRETQYF | TGCAGTGCTAAAGCGGGGGGCAGCTTGAGGGAGACCCAGTACTTC
. | TRBJ2-2 | . | TRBV4-1 | CASSQERPGLGELFF | TGTGCCAGCAGCCAAGAGAGACCAGGTCTCGGGGAGCTGTTTTTT
few | TRBJ2-3 | TRBD1 | TRBV6-4 | CARYRRQGAGDTQYF | TGTGCCAGATACCGAAGACAGGGGGCTGGAGATACGCAGTATTTT
few | TRBJ1-3 | . | TRBV11-2 | CASSWGAARIPNSGNTIYF | TGTGCCAGCAGCTGGGGGGCAGCCCGGATTCCCAACTCTGGAAACACCATATATTTT
few | TRBJ2-5 | . | TRBV28 | CASSLWGARETQYF | TGTGCCAGCAGTTTATGGGGGGCGCGGGAGACCCAGTACTTC
. | TRBJ1-5 | TRBD1 | TRBV28 | CASSLVGQGVWPQHF | TGTGCCAGCAGTTTAGTGGGACAGGGGGTTTGGCCCCAGCATTTT
. | TRBJ2-3 | . | TRBV7-3 | CASSSWGGHSTDTQYF | TGTGCCAGCAGCTCTTGGGGGGGCCATTCCACAGATACGCAGTATTTT
few | TRBJ2-2 | . | TRBV6-1 | CASSAQGSIGTGELFF | TGTGCCAGCAGTGCCCAGGGATCAATAGGAACCGGGGAGCTGTTTTTT
few | TRBJ2-7 | TRBD2 | TRBV27 | CASSLAPSGSSYEQYF | TGTGCCAGCAGTTTAGCGCCTAGCGGGAGCTCCTACGAGCAGTACTTC
few | TRBJ2-1 | . | TRBV20-1 | CSARGVASSSYNEQFF | TGCAGTGCTAGGGGGGTAGCTTCAAGCTCCTACAATGAGCAGTTCTTC
. | TRBJ1-5 | . | TRBV4-1 | CASSSPVRDQPQHF | TGCGCCAGCAGCTCACCCGTACGGGATCAGCCCCAGCATTTT
many | TRBJ1-4 | . | TRBV11-2 | CASSLERGRGEKLFF | TGTGCCAGCAGCTTAGAACGGGGAAGGGGCGAAAAACTGTTTTTT
. | TRBJ2-1 | TRBD2 | TRBV19 | CASHGGRMVNEQFF | TGTGCCAGTCACGGCGGGAGGATGGTGAATGAGCAGTTCTTC
few | TRBJ2-1 | TRBD2 | TRBV5-1 | CASSWGLGGVYNEQFF | TGCGCCAGCAGCTGGGGACTAGGAGGCGTCTACAATGAGCAGTTCTTC
once | TRBJ2-5 | . | TRBV5-1 | CASSLGVGGIQETQYF | TGCGCCAGCAGCTTGGGGGTTGGGGGAATCCAAGAGACCCAGTACTTC
few | TRBJ2-7 | . | TRBV28 | CASSLAGYSYEQYF | TGTGCCAGCAGTTTAGCGGGATACTCCTACGAGCAGTACTTC
. | TRBJ1-1 | . | TRBV12-3/TRBV12-4 | CASSSPTGGEDTEAFF | TGTGCCAGCAGTTCCCCGACGGGAGGGGAGGATACTGAAGCTTTCTTT
. | TRBJ1-5 | TRBD1 | TRBV6-6 | CASSHLTGGGNQPQHF | TGTGCCAGCAGCCATCTGACAGGGGGAGGAAATCAGCCCCAGCATTTT
. | TRBJ2-7 | . | TRBV5-6 | CASSFNRINSYEQYF | TGTGCCAGCAGCTTTAACAGGATAAACTCCTACGAGCAGTACTTC
. | TRBJ2-1 | . | TRBV7-9 | CASSRPGSAGSNEQFF | TGTGCCAGCAGCCGCCCAGGCTCTGCGGGGAGCAATGAGCAGTTCTTC